Shown below are 18 T cell receptor beta chains from a single sample sequenced in a study of T cell responses to AZD1222 COVID-19 vaccine. Sequenced by immunoSEQ multiplex PCR; TCRdb stores in-frame clones only, minus some. Seen here are approximately 89,000 clones, about 88% observed once, and the top ten hold 2.5% to 3.5%. The sample in question was peripheral blood, obtained on day 0 of AZD1222 vaccination. These receptors originate from an adult in good health.

The chain links TRBV7-9 to TRBJ2-2, with 13 bases lining up with TRBD2. The V gene's germline CDR1 is SEHNR and CDR2 FQNEAQ (reference sequence). CDR3 length equals 17 residues. The ends lost 4 bases at V and 3 bases at J; junction bases unmatched: 5. This CDR3 reads CASSSTSGGTYTGELFF. The CDR3 coding sequence is TGTGCCAGCAGCTCGACTAGCGGGGGGACTTACACCGGGGAGCTGTTTTTT.

This chain links TRBV5-8 with TRBJ2-2; 10 bases line up with TRBD1. Germline V lookup: CDR1 SGHTS, CDR2 YDEGEE. V shed 9 bases, J shed 3 bases, and the junction held 8 bases outside the gene matches. This CDR3 spans 15 amino acids. CDR3 in amino acids: CATLADRGYTGELFF. In DNA form, the CDR3 reads TGTGCCACCCTGGCGGACAGGGGGTACACCGGGGAGCTGTTTTTT.

CDR3 nucleotides: TGTGCCAGCAGGGGAAGAAGAGACACCGGGGAGCTGTTTTTT. It specifies CASRGRRDTGELFF. J is TRBJ2-2 and V is TRBV6-5; D ambiguous. CDR3 length equals 14 residues. Germline-derived CDR1 and CDR2 are MNHEY and SVGAGI. Trimming took 6 bases from V and 3 from J, leaving 11 bases between them.

This chain links TRBV15 with TRBJ1-6; D unresolved. The CDR3 sequence is 14 residues long. The ends were cut back, 0 bases at V and 7 bases at J, with 7 bases in the middle. Germline V CDR1 and CDR2: LNHNV, YYDKDF (reference sequence). CDR3 sequence: CATSRDPQNSPLHF. CDR3 nucleotides: TGTGCCACCAGCAGAGATCCCCAGAATTCACCCCTCCACTTT.

The V gene is TRBV19, the J gene TRBJ1-2; tentatively, D is TRBD1 (5 bases). Looked up from germline, CDR1 is LNHDA and CDR2 is SQIVND (reference sequence). There are 15 residues in the CDR3. Deletions cut 3 bases from V and 4 bases from J, with 15 bases between. Written as DNA, the CDR3 is TGTGCCAGTAGTATCGATGCAGGGTATAGCTATGGCTACACCTTC. It specifies CASSIDAGYSYGYTF.

The chain is built from TRBV3-1 (or the pseudogene TRBV3-2) and TRBJ1-3, with 8 bases matching TRBD1. Trimming cost V 4 bases and J 0 bases; bases outside gene matches: 5. Germline V lookup: CDR1 LGHDT, CDR2 YNNKEL (reference sequence). The CDR3 is 16 residues long. The CDR3 region is CASSLEDRASGNTIYF. CDR3 sequence (DNA): TGTGCCAGCAGCCTTGAGGACAGGGCCTCTGGAAACACCATATATTTT.

This clone was detected once. The chain uses TRBV28 and TRBJ2-2; D gene unclear. The V and J ends lost 6 bases and 1 base respectively, with 9 bases between them. The CDR3 is 14 residues long. Germline CDR1 MDHEN, CDR2 SYDVKM. CDR3 protein: CASSRRLNTGELFF. The CDR3 DNA reads as TGTGCCAGCAGCAGGCGGCTGAACACCGGGGAGCTGTTTTTT.

This clone appeared a few times. This chain links TRBV18 with TRBJ1-1, with a tentative D call TRBD1 (5 bases). V was pared by 3 bases and J by 1 base, with 9 bases between. Germline V gene data show CDR1 as KGHSH and CDR2 as LQKENI. This CDR3 is 14 amino acids long. The CDR3 nucleotides are TGTGCCAGCTCACCGGGACGGAAGAACACTGAAGCTTTCTTT. Translating gives CASSPGRKNTEAFF.

The chain has TRBV9 and TRBJ1-1; D not resolved. This CDR3 has 13 amino acids. In germline, CDR1 is SGDLS, CDR2 YYNGEE. The germline V and J ends were trimmed by 0 bases and 2 bases, with 5 bases remaining between them. The CDR3 nucleotides are TGTGCCAGCAGCGTAGAGGGTAACACTGAAGCTTTCTTT. It is translated as CASSVEGNTEAFF.

V is TRBV18 and J is TRBJ2-5; TRBD1 matches at 10 bases. The CDR3 has 14 residues. The ends lost 2 bases at V and 4 bases at J; junction bases unmatched: 1. Per germline, CDR1 KGHSH and CDR2 LQKENI. The CDR3, as DNA: TGTGCCAGCTCACCAGGGGACAGGGGAGAGACCCAGTACTTC. This codes for CASSPGDRGETQYF.

This chain uses TRBV27 with TRBJ1-2; weak D call: TRBD1 (5 bases). This CDR3 region has 14 residues. V was pared by 5 bases and J by 2 bases, with 12 bases between. Germline values: CDR1 MNHEY, CDR2 SMNVEV (reference sequence). CDR3 DNA: TGTGCCAGCAGTCGCCCGGGACTAAACTATGGCTACACCTTC. As protein: CASSRPGLNYGYTF.

This clone appeared once. CDR3 sequence (DNA): TGTGCCAGTATCCCAGGGACGAGAGGAAACACCATATATTTT. Protein: CASIPGTRGNTIYF. J is TRBJ1-3 and V is TRBV19, with D maybe TRBD1 (5 bases). The germline V gene encodes CDR1 LNHDA and CDR2 SQIVND (reference sequence). Trimming took 7 bases from V and 4 from J, leaving 14 bases between them. The CDR3 consists of 14 residues.

The J gene is TRBJ2-2, the V gene TRBV11-3; D is ambiguous. V lost 3 bases and J lost 0, with 11 bases in between. Germline V gene lookup returns CDR1 SGHNT and CDR2 YENEEA. The CDR3 has 16 residues. The CDR3 spells CASSLQATSNTGELFF. CDR3 coding DNA: TGTGCCAGCAGCTTGCAGGCGACCTCGAACACCGGGGAGCTGTTTTTT.

The rearrangement links TRBV6-2 or TRBV6-3 to TRBJ2-1, with D tentatively TRBD1 or TRBD2 (7 bases each). V was pared by 6 bases and J by 4 bases, with 16 bases between. The CDR3 sequence is 15 residues long. Germline CDR1 reads MNHEY; CDR2 reads SVGEGT. CDR3 coding DNA: TGTGCCAGCAGCCTACAGGGGAGGGAATACAATGAGCAGTTCTTC. This codes for CASSLQGREYNEQFF.

The chain combines TRBV28 with TRBJ1-6; no definite D call. Germline V gives CDR1 MDHEN, CDR2 SYDVKM. Trimming cost V 1 base and J 10 bases, with 2 bases left between them. This CDR3 has 11 residues. In DNA, the CDR3 is TGTGCCAGCAGTTTATCCTCACCCCTCCACTTT. Translation: CASSLSSPLHF.

This chain links TRBV19 with TRBJ1-1; 7 bases map to TRBD1. V was clipped by 5 bases and J by 4 bases; unmatched bases: 10. Germline V gives CDR1 LNHDA, CDR2 SQIVND (reference sequence). The CDR3 loop spans 15 amino acids. The CDR3 loop is CASSPGGGWGTEAFF. CDR3 nucleotides: TGTGCCAGTAGTCCCGGAGGGGGCTGGGGCACTGAAGCTTTCTTT.

V gene TRBV9 combines with J gene TRBJ1-4, with D tentatively TRBD1 (5 bases). There are 15 residues in the CDR3. With 0 bases removed from V and 3 bases from J, the gap between germline ends came to 9 bases. Germline CDR1 and CDR2: SGDLS and YYNGEE. CDR3 amino acids: CASSVDVGANEKLFF. CDR3 nucleotides: TGTGCCAGCAGCGTAGACGTAGGGGCTAATGAAAAACTGTTTTTT.

The rearrangement links TRBV6-5 to TRBJ1-3, with a possible D match to TRBD1 (6 bases). The CDR3 length is 15 residues. The germline V gene encodes CDR1 MNHEY and CDR2 SVGAGI. The germline V and J ends were trimmed by 4 bases and 4 bases, with 14 bases remaining between them. The DNA of the CDR3 is TGTGCCAGCAGTTCCGCGGGGGCGCCAGGAAACACCATATATTTT. Its translation: CASSSAGAPGNTIYF.